A single sample gave rise to the 26 T cell receptor beta chains below, sequenced in a study of blood T cell repertoires in COVID-19. Method: immunoSEQ multiplex PCR; TCRdb's copy keeps in-frame clones and lacks some. The data show roughly 500,000 clones, 88% seen once. Sequenced sample: PBMCs or T cells enriched from blood (not recorded which). These receptors were obtained from a woman aged 55-70 years who had recovered from COVID-19.

The V and J genes are TRBV13 and TRBJ1-6; 11 bases match TRBD1. CDR1 is PRHDT, CDR2 FYEKMQ, per germline (reference sequence). V dropped 2 bases and J dropped 9; count of bases not matched to a gene: 3. This CDR3 spans 15 amino acids. DNA of the CDR3: TGTGCCAGCAGCTTAATGGGACAGGGGGGTTCACCCCTCCACTTT. As protein: CASSLMGQGGSPLHF.

This rearrangement joins TRBV3-1 (or the pseudogene TRBV3-2) to TRBJ2-7, with 7 bases aligning to TRBD2. CDR1 LGHDT and CDR2 YNNKEL come from the germline V gene (reference sequence). The CDR3 extends over 14 amino acids. V lost 4 bases, J lost 0 bases, and 3 bases stayed unmatched. The CDR3 spells CASSRGGSSYEQYF. CDR3 in DNA: TGTGCCAGCAGCCGAGGCGGGAGCTCCTACGAGCAGTACTTC.

The chain combines TRBV29-1 with TRBJ1-1; D may be TRBD1 (6 bases). The CDR3 extends over 11 amino acids. With 8 bases removed from V and 10 bases from J, the gap between germline ends came to 17 bases. Germline CDR1 is SQVTM and CDR2 is ANQGSEA. Written as DNA, the CDR3 is TGCAGCTTTCGACAGGTTTTTGGAGCTTTCTTT. This sequence encodes CSFRQVFGAFF.

The rearrangement links TRBV4-1 to TRBJ2-3; 8 nucleotides agree with TRBD2. This CDR3 has 17 residues. The germline CDR1 and CDR2 sequences are MGHRA and YSYEKL. After removal of 4 bases from V and 6 bases from J, the junction contained 15 bases not matched to a gene. CDR3 sequence (DNA): TGCGCCAGCAGCCCTAACAGGCGGCGGGGGGAGTCGGATACGCAGTATTTT. Protein product: CASSPNRRRGESDTQYF.

The CDR3: CASSQVSRNTEAFF. DNA for the CDR3: TGTGCCAGCAGCCAAGTTTCTCGGAACACTGAAGCTTTCTTT. This chain links TRBV4-2 with TRBJ1-1, with D unclear. Germline CDR1 and CDR2: LGHNA and YNFKEQ. The CDR3 loop spans 14 amino acids. The V end was cut by 1 base, the J end by 1 base, with 7 bases between.

V usage is TRBV2 and J usage is TRBJ1-3; no clear D. CDR1 is SNHLY, CDR2 FYNNEI, per germline. There are 17 residues in the CDR3. The V gene lost 6 bases and the J gene lost 0 bases, with 18 bases spanning the gap. CDR3 protein: CASSRAGGPDSGNTIYF. The CDR3 DNA reads as TGTGCCAGCAGCCGCGCGGGAGGTCCTGACTCTGGAAACACCATATATTTT.

The rearrangement uses TRBV21-1 and TRBJ2-7; TRBD2 reflects the table's D call only, with no check against the DNA. TRBV21-1 is termed a pseudogene. The CDR3 loop spans 14 amino acids. The CDR3 reads CASSKAEHQYEQYV. For the CDR3, the DNA is TGTGCCAGCAGCAAAGCGGAGCATCAGTACGAGCAGTACGTC.

The chain is built from TRBV9 and TRBJ1-5; the D is unclear. This CDR3 has 15 residues. Trimming cost V 3 bases and J 5 bases, with 15 bases left between them. Germline CDR1 is SGDLS and CDR2 is YYNGEE. CDR3 region: CASSEYGDPHQPQHF. The CDR3 DNA reads as TGTGCCAGCAGCGAGTACGGGGATCCCCATCAGCCCCAGCATTTT.

The chain has TRBV6-6 and TRBJ1-2; TRBD1 agrees at 10 bases. Per germline, CDR1 MNHNY and CDR2 SVGAGI (reference sequence). V trimming: 6 bases; J trimming: 5 bases; junction bases outside the gene matches: 3. The CDR3 sequence is 13 residues long. CDR3 amino acids: CASSRGQGYGYTF. CDR3 sequence (DNA): TGTGCCAGCAGCAGGGGACAGGGGTATGGCTACACCTTC.

A single count supports this clone. The CDR3 DNA follows: TGTGCCACCAGCAGAGATCGGTGGAGCTCCTACGAGCAGTACGTC. It specifies CATSRDRWSSYEQYV. The chain recombines TRBV15 with TRBJ2-7; D call uncertain. Deletions cut 0 bases from V and 0 bases from J, with 9 bases between. The CDR3 has 15 amino acids. The germline gives CDR1 LNHNV, CDR2 YYDKDF (reference sequence).

This chain links TRBV24-1 with TRBJ1-2; TRBD1 agrees at 7 bases. J gave up 3 bases and V 10 bases, and 7 bases lay outside the gene matches. Per the germline V gene, CDR1 is KGHDR and CDR2 is SFDVKD. The CDR3 is made up of 13 amino acids. The CDR3 DNA reads as TGTGCCACGAGCCCAGGGGGGTACTATGGCTACACCTTC. Its translation is CATSPGGYYGYTF.

This chain connects TRBV7-2 to TRBJ2-7, with D hard to call. CDR1 is SGHTA, CDR2 FQGNSA, per germline. The CDR3 is made up of 14 amino acids. V lost 2 bases, J lost 2 bases, and 10 bases lay in between. CDR3 DNA: TGTGCCAGCAGCTTATACAGTGCAGCCTACGAGCAGTACGTC. Translation: CASSLYSAAYEQYV.

The V gene is TRBV11-2, the J gene TRBJ2-2, with 11 bases aligning to TRBD1. Germline V gene lookup returns CDR1 SGHAT and CDR2 FQNNGV. The CDR3 is made up of 15 amino acids. With 5 bases clipped from V and 10 bases from J, the junction kept 9 bases outside the gene matches. CDR3 region: CASSPGTGGREELFF. CDR3 DNA sequence: TGTGCCAGCAGCCCCGGGACAGGGGGGCGAGAGGAGCTGTTTTTT. Combining the CDR3 with reference TRBV11-2 and TRBJ2-2 gives the whole variable domain EAGVAQSPRYKIIEKRQSVAFWCNPISGHATLYWYQQILGQGPKLLIQFQNNGVVDDSQLPKDRFSAERLKGVDSTLKIQPAKLEDSAVYLCASSPGTGGREELFFGEGSRLTVL.

The chain has TRBV7-8 and TRBJ2-3; 9 nucleotides line up with TRBD2. Losses at the gene ends were 3 bases for V and 7 bases for J; bases not matched to a gene: 5. Germline assignment: CDR1 SGHVS and CDR2 FQNEAQ. The CDR3 is 14 amino acids. Here the CDR3 DNA reads TGTGCCAGCAGCTTTCGGCGGGAGGGATATACGCAGTATTTT. It codes for CASSFRREGYTQYF.

CDR3: CATSDWEGTGVSTGELFF. CDR3 nucleotide sequence: TGTGCCACCAGTGATTGGGAAGGGACAGGGGTTAGCACCGGGGAGCTGTTTTTT. This rearrangement joins TRBV24-1 to TRBJ2-2, with TRBD1 matching 10 bases. Losses at the gene ends were 2 bases for V and 4 bases for J; bases not matched to a gene: 9. This CDR3 spans 18 amino acids. Germline V gene sequence: CDR1 KGHDR, CDR2 SFDVKD.

This rearrangement joins TRBV28 to TRBJ1-2; a weak D match, TRBD1 (5 bases). V shed 10 bases and J shed 3 bases, with 15 bases lying between them. CDR3 size: 13 residues. CDR1 MDHEN and CDR2 SYDVKM come from the germline V gene. The CDR3 nucleotides are TGTGCCACTGAGGTATGGGGGGACTATGGCTACACCTTC. Translated, it gives CATEVWGDYGYTF.

The gene calls are TRBV10-3 and TRBJ2-2; D possibly corresponds to TRBD2 (6 bases). The CDR3 runs 13 residues. Germline values: CDR1 ENHRY, CDR2 SYGVKD. Trimming left V 10 bases short and J 3 bases short, with 12 bases between. CDR3 DNA sequence: TGTGCCAGCCGGGACTTCTACACCGGGGAGCTGTTTTTT. Translating gives CASRDFYTGELFF.

This chain links TRBV5-1 with TRBJ2-2; TRBD2 matches at 11 bases. V lost 3 bases and J lost 3; bases outside the gene matches: 7. CDR3 length equals 17 residues. The germline CDR1 and CDR2 sequences are SGHRS and YFSETQ. Written as DNA, the CDR3 is TGCGCCAGCAGCTCAACTAGCGGGGGAGGGGACACCGGGGAGCTGTTTTTT. Translation gives CASSSTSGGGDTGELFF.

V gene TRBV6-5 combines with J gene TRBJ1-3; no clear D. This CDR3 is built from 12 residues. V lost 10 bases, J lost 0 bases, and 7 bases lay in between. Germline values: CDR1 MNHEY, CDR2 SVGAGI. CDR3 in DNA: TGTGCCACCCGCGGCTCTGGAAACACCATATATTTT. It specifies CATRGSGNTIYF.

The chain has TRBV6-5 and TRBJ1-2; 9 bases are a match to TRBD1. CDR1 and CDR2 from the germline V gene are MNHEY and SVGAGI. J gave up 3 bases and V 8 bases, and 10 bases lay outside the gene matches. The CDR3 totals 15 residues. CDR3 residues: CASRRTGGAYYGYTF. The CDR3 DNA reads as TGTGCCAGCCGCAGAACAGGGGGCGCCTACTATGGCTACACCTTC.

Remarks on this clone: The sample holds other DNA sequences that translate to the same CDR3. CDR3 coding DNA: TGTGCCAGCAGTTTAGGGGCAGGCGAGCAGTACGTC. This codes for CASSLGAGEQYV. V is TRBV12-3 or TRBV12-4 and J is TRBJ2-7; D is unclear. The CDR3 totals 12 residues. Trimming removed 1 base from V and 6 bases from J, with 7 bases in between.

The chain couples TRBV5-1 to TRBJ2-7, with TRBD2 matching over 13 bases. Germline V CDR1 and CDR2: SGHRS, YFSETQ. The CDR3 length is 15 residues. V lost 0 bases to trimming and J lost 5 bases; unmatched junction nucleotides: 2. The CDR3 bases are TGCGCCAGCAGCTTGGTGACTAGCGGGGGGCACGAGCAGTACTTC. This translates into CASSLVTSGGHEQYF.

Only a few counts were recorded for this clone. The chain links TRBV29-1 to TRBJ1-5, with TRBD1 as a possible D gene (6 bases). Between the trimmed V and J ends, which lost 7 bases and 3 bases, there was a span of 10 bases. CDR3 length: 12 residues. CDR1 is SQVTM, CDR2 ANQGSEA, per germline. The CDR3 protein is CSAGGANQPQHF. In DNA, the CDR3 is TGCAGCGCCGGGGGGGCCAATCAGCCCCAGCATTTT.

The chain recombines TRBV4-1 with TRBJ2-7, with D unresolved. Looked up from germline, CDR1 is MGHRA and CDR2 is YSYEKL. Trimming stripped 6 bases from V and 3 bases from J, with 27 bases between. This CDR3 comprises 18 residues. The DNA for the CDR3 is TGCGCCAGCAGAAAAACCCCCGTGTTTTCCCCTGGAGACTACGAGCAGTACTTC. It translates to CASRKTPVFSPGDYEQYF.

The chain is built from TRBV3-1 (or the pseudogene TRBV3-2) and TRBJ1-1; D unresolved. CDR1 and CDR2 from the germline V gene are LGHDT and YNNKEL (reference sequence). The germline V and J ends were trimmed by 1 base and 1 base, with 10 bases remaining between them. The CDR3 totals 15 residues. The CDR3 region has the DNA TGTGCCAGCAGCCAAGGGTTCTCGGGGAACACTGAAGCTTTCTTT. Translated: CASSQGFSGNTEAFF.

The DNA for the CDR3 is TGTGCCAGCAGTTTACCAGGGAAGGATGGCTACACCTTC. This codes for CASSLPGKDGYTF. The chain links TRBV12-3 or TRBV12-4 to TRBJ1-2; D possibly corresponds to TRBD1 (5 bases). The CDR3 is 13 residues long. V gave up 2 bases and J gave up 6 bases, with 10 bases separating them.